One sample yielded the 10 T cell receptor beta chains listed below, sequenced in a study of CD8 T cells in ankylosing spondylitis. One entry per CDR3 protein results from TCRdb running MiXCR on the 5' RACE reads. The table shows some 37,000 distinct CDR3 sequences, with around 6.2% occurring only once. The specimen sequenced was blood, either unsorted or a sorted T cell fraction (not recorded which). These TCRs come from a male donor with ankylosing spondylitis or in good health (not recorded which).

The table lists this clonotype with many counts. This sequence joins TRBV5-1 and TRBJ2-7; D is unclear. V lost 0 bases and J lost 3, with 10 bases in between. Germline V gene data show CDR1 as SGHRS and CDR2 as YFSETQ. The CDR3 has 14 amino acids. The CDR3 loop reads CASSLGPSGYEQYF. In DNA, the CDR3 is TGCGCCAGCAGCTTGGGTCCTTCGGGCTACGAGCAGTACTTC.

This clonotype has a count of ten or more. The V call is TRBV19, the J call TRBJ2-1, with no clear D. CDR1 and CDR2 from the germline V gene are LNHDA and SQIVND (reference sequence). The V end lost 4 bases, the J end lost 8 bases, and 18 bases lay between the germline ends. The CDR3 runs 15 residues. CDR3 sequence reads: CASSTPPGPMYEQFF. The CDR3 DNA sequence: TGTGCCAGTAGTACGCCTCCGGGCCCCATGTATGAGCAGTTCTTC.

There are a few counts of this clonotype. The chain combines TRBV7-6 with TRBJ2-3, with D uncertain. The CDR3 length is 16 residues. The germline V and J ends were trimmed by 4 bases and 2 bases, with 16 bases remaining between them. Germline CDR1 SGHVS, CDR2 FNYEAQ. DNA for the CDR3: TGTGCCAGCAGCTCACCGGATGGCGGCCCCACAGATACGCAGTATTTT. Encoded protein: CASSSPDGGPTDTQYF.

This clonotype was picked up many times. The chain employs TRBV5-1 and TRBJ2-7; D perhaps matches TRBD1 (6 bases). V was shortened by 2 bases and J by 1 base, with 22 bases between the two germline ends. CDR3 length equals 18 residues. Per the germline V gene, CDR1 is SGHRS and CDR2 is YFSETQ. This CDR3 is CASSLYPNTGTSSYEQYF. In nucleotides, the CDR3 is TGCGCCAGCAGCTTATACCCGAACACAGGGACGTCTTCCTACGAGCAGTACTTC.

This clonotype was seen at least ten times. This rearrangement joins TRBV9 to TRBJ2-5, with D unresolved. Deletions cut 0 bases from V and 3 bases from J, with 6 bases between. The CDR3 has 13 amino acids. CDR1 is SGDLS, CDR2 YYNGEE, per germline. CDR3 protein: CASSVAVEETQYF. Written as DNA, the CDR3 is TGTGCCAGCAGCGTAGCCGTGGAAGAGACCCAGTACTTC.

This clonotype was seen ten or more times. The chain recombines TRBV20-1 with TRBJ1-1; D gene unclear. The length of the CDR3 is 13 residues. Trimming took off 0 bases at V and 1 base at J, with 6 bases between the two ends. Germline values: CDR1 DFQATT, CDR2 SNEGSKA (reference sequence). CDR3 DNA sequence: TGCAGTGCTAGAGAGGACGGGAACACTGAAGCTTTCTTT. Its translation is CSAREDGNTEAFF.

This clonotype was observed at least ten times. The junction departs from the called germline gene at one end, perhaps through a read error. V is TRBV29-1 and J is TRBJ1-1; tentative D call: TRBD1 (6 bases). There are 12 residues in the CDR3. CDR1 is SQVTM, CDR2 ANQGSEA, per germline. CDR3: CSFEGQNTEAFF. In DNA form, the CDR3 reads TGCAGCTTTGAGGGACAGAACACTGAAGCTTTCTTT.

This clonotype showed up just a few times. The rearrangement uses TRBV5-2 and TRBJ2-7. TRBV5-2 is a listed pseudogene. This CDR3 has 12 residues. For the CDR3, the DNA is TGCGCCAGCAGCTTGATTGGGGACGAGCAGTACTTC. This sequence encodes CASSLIGDEQYF.

This clonotype appeared many times. The rearrangement links TRBV5-5 to TRBJ2-1; 12 bases map to TRBD2. The CDR3 is 16 amino acids. After removal of 0 bases from V and 4 bases from J, the junction contained 2 bases not matched to a gene. In germline, CDR1 is SGHKS, CDR2 YYEKEE (reference sequence). The CDR3 DNA follows: TGTGCCAGCAGCTTGGACGGACTAGCGGGATACAATGAGCAGTTCTTC. Its protein product is CASSLDGLAGYNEQFF.

This clonotype occurred many times. The CDR3 is CASSRPGTGEPQHF. In nucleotides, the CDR3 is TGTGCCAGCAGCCGCCCCGGGACAGGGGAGCCCCAGCATTTT. The chain has TRBV12-3 or TRBV12-4 and TRBJ1-5, with 10 bases identical to TRBD1. CDR3 length equals 14 residues. The V segment lost 6 bases and the J segment 8 bases; nucleotides outside the gene matches: 7.